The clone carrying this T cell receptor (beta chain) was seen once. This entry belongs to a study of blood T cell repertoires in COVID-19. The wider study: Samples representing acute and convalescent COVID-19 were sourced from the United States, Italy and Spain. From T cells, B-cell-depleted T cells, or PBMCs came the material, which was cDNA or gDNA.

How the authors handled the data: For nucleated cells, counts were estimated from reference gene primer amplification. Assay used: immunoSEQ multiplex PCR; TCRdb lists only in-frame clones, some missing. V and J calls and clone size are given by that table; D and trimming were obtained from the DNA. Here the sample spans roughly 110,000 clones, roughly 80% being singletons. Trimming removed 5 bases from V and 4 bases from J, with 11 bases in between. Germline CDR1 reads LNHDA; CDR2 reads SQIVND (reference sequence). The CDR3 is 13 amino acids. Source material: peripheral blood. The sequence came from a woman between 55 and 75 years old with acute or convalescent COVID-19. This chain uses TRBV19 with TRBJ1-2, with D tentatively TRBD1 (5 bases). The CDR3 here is CASSLQGFYGYTF. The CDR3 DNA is TGTGCCAGTAGTCTTCAGGGCTTCTATGGCTACACCTTC.